The 5 T cell receptor beta chains reported below all come from one sample, sequenced in a study of T-cell memory formation after mild COVID-19. Each CDR3 protein gets one entry after TCRdb re-called the 5' RACE reads with MiXCR. The table has a few hundred thousand distinct CDR3 sequences, approximately 16% seen once; the top ten hold about 22%. Input material: PBMCs or a T cell subset sorted from them (not recorded which). These TCRs come from a man younger than 35 who had mild COVID-19 (a few samples of this study predate the infection). Cell type and time point are not known.

This clonotype has more than one count but fewer than ten. The V call is TRBV2, the J call TRBJ2-5; 10 nucleotides match TRBD2. CDR1 and CDR2 (germline): SNHLY, FYNNEI. The CDR3 contains 14 residues. Trimming removed 4 bases from V and 3 bases from J; junction bases left unmatched: 2. The CDR3 loop reads CASSGLAGEETQYF. In DNA form, the CDR3 reads TGTGCCAGCAGTGGCCTAGCGGGGGAAGAGACCCAGTACTTC.

The table lists this clonotype with many counts. The chain uses TRBV15 and TRBJ1-3; possibly TRBD1 for D (5 bases). The V gene lost 1 base and the J gene lost 2 bases, with 12 bases spanning the gap. Germline V gene lookup returns CDR1 LNHNV and CDR2 YYDKDF (reference sequence). The CDR3 covers 16 residues. The chain's CDR3 is CATSRAPAGAGNTIYF. Here the CDR3 DNA reads TGTGCCACCAGCAGAGCCCCGGCGGGGGCTGGAAACACCATATATTTT.

J is TRBJ2-7 and V is TRBV6-6; 7 positions agree with TRBD1. Germline V lookup: CDR1 MNHNY, CDR2 SVGAGI (reference sequence). J gave up 3 bases and V 8 bases, and 7 bases lay outside the gene matches. There are 13 residues in the CDR3. The CDR3 nucleotides read TGTGCCAGCGGCGACAGGGTTCTCTACGAGCAGTACTTC. Translating it yields CASGDRVLYEQYF.

The chain couples TRBV24-1 to TRBJ2-1, with 8 bases fitting TRBD2. Germline assignment: CDR1 KGHDR and CDR2 SFDVKD. Trimming at V came to 4 bases and at J to 6 bases, leaving 7 bases not matched to a gene. The CDR3 runs to 15 residues. The CDR3 region is CATSDRGGGLNEQFF. The CDR3 nucleotides read TGTGCCACCAGTGACCGGGGGGGAGGACTCAATGAGCAGTTCTTC.

The chain recombines TRBV3-1 with TRBJ1-1; no firm D call. The CDR3 is 13 amino acids. Trimming removed 3 bases at V and 9 bases at J, with 14 bases between. Germline values: CDR1 LGHDT, CDR2 YNNKEL (reference sequence). For the CDR3, the DNA is TGTGCCAGCAGCCATCCCGGTGGGGAAAAAGCTTTCTTT. It encodes CASSHPGGEKAFF.